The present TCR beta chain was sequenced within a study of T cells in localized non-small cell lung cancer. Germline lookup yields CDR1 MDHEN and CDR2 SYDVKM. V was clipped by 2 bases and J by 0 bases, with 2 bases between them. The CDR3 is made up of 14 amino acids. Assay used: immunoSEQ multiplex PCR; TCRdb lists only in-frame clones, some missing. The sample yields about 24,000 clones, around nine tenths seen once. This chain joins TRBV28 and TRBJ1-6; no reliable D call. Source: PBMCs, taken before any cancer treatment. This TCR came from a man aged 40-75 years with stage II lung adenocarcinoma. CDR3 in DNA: TGTGCCAGCAGTTTACGCTCCTATAATTCACCCCTCCACTTT. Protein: CASSLRSYNSPLHF.